The clone carrying this TCR beta chain was counted between two and nine times. The data belong to a study of T cells after yellow fever vaccination. The V gene end was trimmed by 6 bases and the J gene end by 7 bases; junction bases not matched to a gene: 6. The CDR3 is made up of 14 amino acids. Per the germline V gene, CDR1 is MNHEY and CDR2 is SMNVEV (reference sequence). TCRdb processed the 5' RACE reads anew with MiXCR; each CDR3 protein has one entry. The table has 99,000 or so distinct CDR3 sequences, 5.8% seen once. The genes are TRBV27 and TRBJ2-3; 11 bases are a match to TRBD1. This specimen was CD8+ T cells sorted from PBMCs, taken 10 days after the yellow fever booster vaccination. The origin of this receptor is a young man who received the YFV17D yellow fever vaccine. The CDR3 DNA reads TGTGCCAGCAGGCCGGGACAGGGGGGGAATACGCAGTATTTT. Translated: CASRPGQGGNTQYF.